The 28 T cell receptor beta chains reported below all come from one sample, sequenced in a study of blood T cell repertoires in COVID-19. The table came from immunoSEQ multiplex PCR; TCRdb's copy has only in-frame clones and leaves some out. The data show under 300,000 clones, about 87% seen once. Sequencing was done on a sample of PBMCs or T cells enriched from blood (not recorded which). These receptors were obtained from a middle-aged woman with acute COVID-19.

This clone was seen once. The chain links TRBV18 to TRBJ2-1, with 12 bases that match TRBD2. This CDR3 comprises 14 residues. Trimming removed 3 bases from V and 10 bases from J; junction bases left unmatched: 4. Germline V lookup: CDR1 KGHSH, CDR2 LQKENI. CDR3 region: CASSPTSGSREQFF. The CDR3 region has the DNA TGTGCCAGCTCACCGACTAGCGGGAGTCGCGAGCAGTTCTTC.

The CDR3 loop reads CASRRQGRSDTQYF. The DNA of the CDR3 is TGTGCCAGCAGAAGACAGGGGAGGTCAGATACGCAGTATTTT. V and J are TRBV7-8 and TRBJ2-3, with TRBD1 matching 8 bases. J gave up 4 bases and V 6 bases, and 6 bases lay outside the gene matches. Germline-derived CDR1 and CDR2 are SGHVS and FQNEAQ. There are 14 residues in the CDR3.

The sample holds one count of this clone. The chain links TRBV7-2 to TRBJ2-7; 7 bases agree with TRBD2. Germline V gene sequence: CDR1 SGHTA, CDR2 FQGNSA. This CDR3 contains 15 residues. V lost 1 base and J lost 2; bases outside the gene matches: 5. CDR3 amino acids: CASSLVAGATYEQYV. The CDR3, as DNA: TGTGCCAGCAGCTTAGTCGCGGGAGCTACCTACGAGCAGTACGTC.

The CDR3 nucleotides read TGTGCCATCAGTGAGTCGGGACAGGGGTCGAGGAATGAAAAACTGTTTTTT. Its protein product is CAISESGQGSRNEKLFF. The V gene is TRBV10-3, the J gene TRBJ1-4; TRBD1 agrees at 10 bases. The CDR3 runs 17 residues. Trimming cost V 0 bases and J 5 bases; bases outside gene matches: 6. Germline values: CDR1 ENHRY, CDR2 SYGVKD.

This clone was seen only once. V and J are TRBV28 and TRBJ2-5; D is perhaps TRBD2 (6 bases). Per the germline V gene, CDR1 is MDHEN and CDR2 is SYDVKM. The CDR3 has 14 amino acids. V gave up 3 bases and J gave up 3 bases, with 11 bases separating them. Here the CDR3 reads CASSFAGRKETQYF. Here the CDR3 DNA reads TGTGCCAGCAGTTTTGCCGGGAGAAAAGAGACCCAGTACTTC.

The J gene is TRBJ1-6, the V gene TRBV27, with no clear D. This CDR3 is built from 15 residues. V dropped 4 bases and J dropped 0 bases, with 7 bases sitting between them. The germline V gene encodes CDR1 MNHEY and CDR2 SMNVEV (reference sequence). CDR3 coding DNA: TGTGCCAGCAGTTCAGGCAGCTCCTATAATTCACCCCTCCACTTT. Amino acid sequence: CASSSGSSYNSPLHF.

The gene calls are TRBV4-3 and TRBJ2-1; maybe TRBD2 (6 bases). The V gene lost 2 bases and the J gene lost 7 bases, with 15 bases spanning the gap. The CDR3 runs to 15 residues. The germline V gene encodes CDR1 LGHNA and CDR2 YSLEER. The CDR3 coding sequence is TGCGCCAGCAGCCAAAGTCAAGCGGGCGTAAATGAGCAGTTCTTC. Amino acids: CASSQSQAGVNEQFF.

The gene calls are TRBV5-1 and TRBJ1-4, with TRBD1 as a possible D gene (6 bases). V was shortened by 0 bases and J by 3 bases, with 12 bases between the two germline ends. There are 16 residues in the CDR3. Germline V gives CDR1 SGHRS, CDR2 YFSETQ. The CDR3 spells CASSLGATGANEKLFF. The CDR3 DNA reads TGCGCCAGCAGCTTGGGTGCGACAGGCGCTAATGAAAAACTGTTTTTT.

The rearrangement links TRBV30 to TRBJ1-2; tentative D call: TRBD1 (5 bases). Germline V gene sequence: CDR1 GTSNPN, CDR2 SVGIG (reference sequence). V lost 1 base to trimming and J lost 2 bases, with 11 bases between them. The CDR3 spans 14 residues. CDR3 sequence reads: CAWSGRGSNYGYTF. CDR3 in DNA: TGTGCCTGGAGTGGGAGGGGATCGAACTATGGCTACACCTTC.

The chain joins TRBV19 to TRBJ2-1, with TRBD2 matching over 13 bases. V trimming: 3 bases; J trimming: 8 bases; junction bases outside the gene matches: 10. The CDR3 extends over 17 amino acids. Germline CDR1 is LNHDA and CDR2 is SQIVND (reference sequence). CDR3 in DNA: TGTGCCAGTAGTATGGAGGGACTAGCGGGAAGGATGGATGAGCAGTTCTTC. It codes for CASSMEGLAGRMDEQFF.

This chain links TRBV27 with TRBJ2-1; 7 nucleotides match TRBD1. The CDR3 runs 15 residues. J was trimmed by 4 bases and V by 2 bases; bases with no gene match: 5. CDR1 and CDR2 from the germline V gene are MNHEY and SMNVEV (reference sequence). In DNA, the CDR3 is TGTGCCAGCAGTTTACTAGGGGGCGCATACAATGAGCAGTTCTTC. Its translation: CASSLLGGAYNEQFF.

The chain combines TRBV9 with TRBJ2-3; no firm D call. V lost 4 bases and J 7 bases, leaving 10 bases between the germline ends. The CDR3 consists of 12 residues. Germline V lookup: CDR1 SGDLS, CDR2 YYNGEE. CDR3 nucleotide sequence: TGTGCCAGCAGCTCCGAGCCTTATACGCAGTATTTT. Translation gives CASSSEPYTQYF. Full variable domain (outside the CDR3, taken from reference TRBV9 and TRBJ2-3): DSGVTQTPKHLITATGQRVTLRCSPRSGDLSVYWYQQSLDQGLQFLIQYYNGEERAKGNILERFSAQQFPDLHSELNLSSLELGDSALYFCASSSEPYTQYFGPGTRLTVL.

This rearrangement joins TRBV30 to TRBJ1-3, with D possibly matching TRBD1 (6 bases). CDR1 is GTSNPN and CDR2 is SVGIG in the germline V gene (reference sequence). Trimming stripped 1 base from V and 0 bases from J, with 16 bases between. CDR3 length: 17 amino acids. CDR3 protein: CAWSATHGTLSGNTIYF. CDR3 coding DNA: TGTGCCTGGAGTGCGACCCACGGGACACTCTCTGGAAACACCATATATTTT.

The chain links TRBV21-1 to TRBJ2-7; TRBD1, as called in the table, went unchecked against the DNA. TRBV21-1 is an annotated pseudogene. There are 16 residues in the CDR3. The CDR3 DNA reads TGTGCCAGCAGCAACAGAAGGGGGCCTTGGCCCTACGAGCAGTACGTC. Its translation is CASSNRRGPWPYEQYV.

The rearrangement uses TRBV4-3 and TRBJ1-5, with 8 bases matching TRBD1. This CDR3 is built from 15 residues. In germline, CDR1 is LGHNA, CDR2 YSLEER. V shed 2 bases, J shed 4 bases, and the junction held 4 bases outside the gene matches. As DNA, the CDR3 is TGCGCCAGCAGCCAACTGACAGGGGCAAATCAGCCCCAGCATTTT. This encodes CASSQLTGANQPQHF.

For the CDR3, the DNA is TGTGCCAGCAGTTTTGACAGCTATCAGCCCCAGCATTTT. Translation gives CASSFDSYQPQHF. The genes are TRBV6-2 or TRBV6-3 and TRBJ1-5; a possible D gene is TRBD1 (5 bases). Deletions cut 4 bases from V and 5 bases from J, with 9 bases between. The CDR3 has 13 residues. Germline-derived CDR1 and CDR2 are MNHEY and SVGEGT.

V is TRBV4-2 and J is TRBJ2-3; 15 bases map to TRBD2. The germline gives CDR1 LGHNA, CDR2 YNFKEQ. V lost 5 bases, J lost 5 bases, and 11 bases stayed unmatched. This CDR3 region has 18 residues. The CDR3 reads CASSVGTSGGPSGDTQYF. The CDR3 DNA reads TGTGCCAGCAGCGTTGGGACTAGCGGGGGGCCGTCCGGAGATACGCAGTATTTT.

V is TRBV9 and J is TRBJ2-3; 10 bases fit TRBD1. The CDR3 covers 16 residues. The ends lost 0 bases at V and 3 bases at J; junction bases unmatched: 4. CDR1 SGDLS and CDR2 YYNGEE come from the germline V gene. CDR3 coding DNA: TGTGCCAGCAGCGTAGATAGGGACAGGGGAACAGATACGCAGTATTTT. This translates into CASSVDRDRGTDTQYF.

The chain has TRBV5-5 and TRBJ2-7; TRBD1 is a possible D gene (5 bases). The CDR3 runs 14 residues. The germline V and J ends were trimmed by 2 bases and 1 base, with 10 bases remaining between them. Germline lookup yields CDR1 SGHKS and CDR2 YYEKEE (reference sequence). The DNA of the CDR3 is TGTGCCAGCAGCTTCTCACAGGCTTCCTACGAGCAGTACTTC. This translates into CASSFSQASYEQYF.

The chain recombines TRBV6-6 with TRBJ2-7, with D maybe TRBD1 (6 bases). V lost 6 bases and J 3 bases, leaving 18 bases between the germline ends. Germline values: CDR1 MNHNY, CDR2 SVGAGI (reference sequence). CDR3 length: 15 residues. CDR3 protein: CASSADRRRLYEQYV. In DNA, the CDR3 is TGTGCCAGCAGCGCCGACAGGAGGAGACTCTACGAGCAGTACGTC.

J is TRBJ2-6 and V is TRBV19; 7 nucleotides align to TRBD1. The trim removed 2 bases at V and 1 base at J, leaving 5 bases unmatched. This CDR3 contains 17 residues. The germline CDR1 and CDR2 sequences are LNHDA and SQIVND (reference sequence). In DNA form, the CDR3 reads TGTGCCAGTAGTATACCCTACAGGGGATCTGGGGCCAACGTCCTGACTTTC. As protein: CASSIPYRGSGANVLTF.

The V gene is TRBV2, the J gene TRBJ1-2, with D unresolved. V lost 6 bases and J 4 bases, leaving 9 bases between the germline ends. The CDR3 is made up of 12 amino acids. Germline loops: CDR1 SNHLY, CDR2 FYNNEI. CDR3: CASSRDSYGYTF. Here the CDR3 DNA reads TGTGCCAGCAGCCGCGACTCCTATGGCTACACCTTC. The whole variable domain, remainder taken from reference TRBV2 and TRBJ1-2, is EPEVTQTPSHQVTQMGQEVILRCVPISNHLYFYWYRQILGQKVEFLVSFYNNEISEKSEIFDDQFSVERPDGSNFTLKIRSTKLEDSAMYFCASSRDSYGYTFGSGTRLTVV.

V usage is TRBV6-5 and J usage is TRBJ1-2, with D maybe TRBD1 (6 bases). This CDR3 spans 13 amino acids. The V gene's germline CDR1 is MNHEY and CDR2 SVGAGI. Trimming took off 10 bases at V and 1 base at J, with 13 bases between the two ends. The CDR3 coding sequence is TGTGCCACCGCCAGGACAGTTAACTATGGCTACACCTTC. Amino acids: CATARTVNYGYTF.

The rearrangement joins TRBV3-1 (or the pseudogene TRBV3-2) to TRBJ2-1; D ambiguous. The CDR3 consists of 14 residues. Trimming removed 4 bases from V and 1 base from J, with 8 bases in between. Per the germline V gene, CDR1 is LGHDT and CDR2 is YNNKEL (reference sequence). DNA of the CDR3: TGTGCCAGCAGCCTTCCTAATTCCTACAATGAGCAGTTCTTC. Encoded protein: CASSLPNSYNEQFF.

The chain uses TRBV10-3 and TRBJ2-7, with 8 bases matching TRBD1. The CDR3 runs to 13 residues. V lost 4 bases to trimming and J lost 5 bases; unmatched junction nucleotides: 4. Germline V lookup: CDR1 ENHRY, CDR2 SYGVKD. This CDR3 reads CAISGTGGNEQYV. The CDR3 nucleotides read TGTGCCATCAGTGGCACAGGGGGTAACGAGCAGTACGTC.

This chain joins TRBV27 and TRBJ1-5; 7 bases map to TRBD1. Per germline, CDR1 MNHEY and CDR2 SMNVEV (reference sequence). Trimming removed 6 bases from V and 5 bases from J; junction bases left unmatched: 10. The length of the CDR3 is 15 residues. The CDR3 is CASRTLTGDHQPQHF. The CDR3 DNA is TGTGCCAGCAGGACACTCACAGGGGATCATCAGCCCCAGCATTTT.

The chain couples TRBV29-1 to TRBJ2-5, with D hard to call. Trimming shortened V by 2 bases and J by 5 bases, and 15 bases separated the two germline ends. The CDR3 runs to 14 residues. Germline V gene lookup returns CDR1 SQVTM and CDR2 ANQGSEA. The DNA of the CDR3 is TGCAGCGTTGAAAAGGAGCTAGTTGGCGAGACCCAGTACTTC. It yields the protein CSVEKELVGETQYF.

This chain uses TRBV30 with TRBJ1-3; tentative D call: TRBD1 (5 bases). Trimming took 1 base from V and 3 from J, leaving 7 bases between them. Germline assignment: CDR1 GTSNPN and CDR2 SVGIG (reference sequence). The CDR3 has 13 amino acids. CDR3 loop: CAWSEGLGNTIYF. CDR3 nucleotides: TGTGCCTGGAGTGAGGGACTTGGAAACACCATATATTTT.